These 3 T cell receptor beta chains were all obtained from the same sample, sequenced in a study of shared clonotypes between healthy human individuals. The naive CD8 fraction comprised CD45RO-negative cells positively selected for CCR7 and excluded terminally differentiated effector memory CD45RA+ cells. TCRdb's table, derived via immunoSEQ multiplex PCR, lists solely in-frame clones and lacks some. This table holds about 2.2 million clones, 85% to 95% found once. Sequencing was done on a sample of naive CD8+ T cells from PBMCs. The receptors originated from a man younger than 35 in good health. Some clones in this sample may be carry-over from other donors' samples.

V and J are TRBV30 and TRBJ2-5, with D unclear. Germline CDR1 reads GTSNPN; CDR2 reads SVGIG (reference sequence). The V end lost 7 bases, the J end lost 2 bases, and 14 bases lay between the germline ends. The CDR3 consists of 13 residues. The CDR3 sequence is CASTHRPQETQYF. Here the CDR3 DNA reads TGTGCCTCGACCCACCGGCCTCAAGAGACCCAGTACTTC.

CDR3 residues: CASSLERGGRPAGELFF. CDR3 sequence (DNA): TGTGCCAGCAGTCTAGAGCGTGGGGGGAGGCCCGCCGGGGAGCTGTTTTTT. The genes are TRBV27 and TRBJ2-2, with D tentatively TRBD2 (6 bases). V lost 5 bases to trimming and J lost 6 bases, with 22 bases between them. Germline CDR1 is MNHEY and CDR2 is SMNVEV (reference sequence). The CDR3 length is 17 residues.

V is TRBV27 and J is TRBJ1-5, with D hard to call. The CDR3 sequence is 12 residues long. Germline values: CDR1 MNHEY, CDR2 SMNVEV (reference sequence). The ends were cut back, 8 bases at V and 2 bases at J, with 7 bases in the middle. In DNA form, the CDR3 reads TGTGCCAGCGCGGATGGCAATCAGCCCCAGCATTTT. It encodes CASADGNQPQHF.